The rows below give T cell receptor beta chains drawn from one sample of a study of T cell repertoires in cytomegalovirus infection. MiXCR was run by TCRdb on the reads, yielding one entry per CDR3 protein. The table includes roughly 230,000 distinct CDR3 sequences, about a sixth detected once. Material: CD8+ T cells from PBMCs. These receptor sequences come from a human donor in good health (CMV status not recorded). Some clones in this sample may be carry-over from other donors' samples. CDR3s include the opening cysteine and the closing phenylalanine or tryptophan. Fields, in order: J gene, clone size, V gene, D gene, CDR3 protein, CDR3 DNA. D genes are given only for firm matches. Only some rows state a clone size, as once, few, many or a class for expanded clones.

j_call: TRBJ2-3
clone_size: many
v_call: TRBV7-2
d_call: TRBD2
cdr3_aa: CASSLLGLAGGTDTQYF
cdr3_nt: TGTGCCAGCAGCTTATTAGGTCTAGCGGGGGGCACAGATACGCAGTATTTT

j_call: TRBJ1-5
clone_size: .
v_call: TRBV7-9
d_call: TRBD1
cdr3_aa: CASSLSTRTGRRSNQPQHF
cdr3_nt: TGTGCCAGCAGCTTATCCACCCGGACAGGCCGAAGGAGCAATCAGCCCCAGCATTTT

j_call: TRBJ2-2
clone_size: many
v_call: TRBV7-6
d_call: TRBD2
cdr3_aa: CASSPLLGLVAGELFF
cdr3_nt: TGTGCCAGCAGCCCGCTCCTTGGACTAGTGGCCGGGGAGCTGTTTTTT

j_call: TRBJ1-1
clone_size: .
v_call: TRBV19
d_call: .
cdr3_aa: CASRNWGAGLNTEAFF
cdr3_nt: TGTGCCAGTCGAAACTGGGGGGCCGGCCTGAACACTGAAGCTTTCTTT

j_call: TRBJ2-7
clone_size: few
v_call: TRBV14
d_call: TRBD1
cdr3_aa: CASSQENGDRGWNSYEQYF
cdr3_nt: TGTGCCAGCAGCCAAGAGAACGGGGACAGGGGATGGAACTCCTACGAGCAGTACTTC

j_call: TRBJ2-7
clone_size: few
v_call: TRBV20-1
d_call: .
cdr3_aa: CSARVSDRYEQYF
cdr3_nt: TGCAGTGCTAGAGTGTCGGATCGCTACGAGCAGTACTTC

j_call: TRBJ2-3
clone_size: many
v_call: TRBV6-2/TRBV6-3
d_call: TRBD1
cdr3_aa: CASKKDRGTDTQYF
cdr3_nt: TGTGCCAGCAAGAAAGACAGGGGGACAGATACGCAGTATTTT

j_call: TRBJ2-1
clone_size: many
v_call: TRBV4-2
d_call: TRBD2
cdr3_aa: CASSPEDAGGEFF
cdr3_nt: TGTGCCAGCAGCCCCGAGGATGCGGGGGGCGAGTTCTTC

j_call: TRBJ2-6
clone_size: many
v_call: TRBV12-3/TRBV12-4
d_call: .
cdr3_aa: CASSDGANVLTF
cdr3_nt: TGTGCCAGCAGTGACGGGGCCAACGTCCTGACTTTC

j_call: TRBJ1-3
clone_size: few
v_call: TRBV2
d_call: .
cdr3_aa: CASRGTDHGNTIYF
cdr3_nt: TGTGCCAGCAGAGGGACGGACCATGGAAACACCATATATTTT

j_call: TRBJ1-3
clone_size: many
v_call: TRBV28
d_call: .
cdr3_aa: CASSLAGASSSGNTIYF
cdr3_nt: TGTGCCAGCAGTTTAGCAGGGGCCTCAAGCTCTGGAAACACCATATATTTT

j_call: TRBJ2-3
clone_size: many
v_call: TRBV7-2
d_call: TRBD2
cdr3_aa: CASSLGLAGSTDTQYF
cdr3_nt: TGTGCCAGCAGCTTGGGTCTAGCGGGGAGCACAGATACGCAGTATTTT

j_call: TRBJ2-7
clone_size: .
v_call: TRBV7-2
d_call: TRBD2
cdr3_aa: CASSPQTGGEQYF
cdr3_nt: TGTGCCAGCAGCCCCCAGACGGGAGGCGAGCAGTACTTC

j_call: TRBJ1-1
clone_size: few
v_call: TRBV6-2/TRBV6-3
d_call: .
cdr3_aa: CASSYWPLAFF
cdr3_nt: TGTGCCAGCAGTTACTGGCCGTTAGCTTTCTTT

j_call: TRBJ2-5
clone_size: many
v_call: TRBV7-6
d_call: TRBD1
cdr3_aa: CASSRSQGATAQYF
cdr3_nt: TGTGCCAGCAGCCGTTCACAGGGGGCGACGGCCCAGTACTTC

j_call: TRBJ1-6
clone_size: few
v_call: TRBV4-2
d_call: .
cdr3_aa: CASSQEPTQGTLISPLHF
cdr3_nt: TGTGCCAGCAGCCAGGAGCCGACTCAGGGAACCTTAATTTCACCCCTCCACTTT

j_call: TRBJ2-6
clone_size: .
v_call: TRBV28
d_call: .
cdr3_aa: CASSLGFGGANVLTF
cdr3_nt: TGTGCCAGCAGTTTAGGATTTGGTGGGGCCAACGTCCTGACTTTC

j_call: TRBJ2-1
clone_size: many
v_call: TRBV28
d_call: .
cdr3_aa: CASSFGRRNEQFF
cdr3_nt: TGTGCCAGCAGTTTCGGGCGGAGAAATGAGCAGTTCTTC

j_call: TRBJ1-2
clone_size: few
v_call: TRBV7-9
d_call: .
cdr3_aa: CASNMGVNYGYTF
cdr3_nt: TGTGCCAGCAACATGGGGGTTAACTATGGCTACACCTTC

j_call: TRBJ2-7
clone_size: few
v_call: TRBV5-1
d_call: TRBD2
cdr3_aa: CASSLASGGSSGEQYF
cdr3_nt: TGCGCCAGCAGCTTGGCGAGCGGGGGGTCGTCCGGCGAGCAGTACTTC

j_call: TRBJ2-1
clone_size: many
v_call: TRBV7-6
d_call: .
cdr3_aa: CASSLEIAHNEQFF
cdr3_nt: TGTGCCAGCAGCTTAGAGATAGCCCACAATGAGCAGTTCTTC

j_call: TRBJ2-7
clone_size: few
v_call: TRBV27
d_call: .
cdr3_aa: CASIYRVHEQYF
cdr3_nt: TGTGCCAGCATTTACAGGGTTCACGAGCAGTACTTC

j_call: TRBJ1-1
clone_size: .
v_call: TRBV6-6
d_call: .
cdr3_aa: CASSPGHLEAFF
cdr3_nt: TGTGCCAGCAGCCCGGGACACCTTGAAGCTTTCTTT

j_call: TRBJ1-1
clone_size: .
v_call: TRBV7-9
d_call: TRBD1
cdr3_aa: CASTQRGQGTEAFF
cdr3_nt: TGTGCCAGCACCCAAAGGGGACAGGGCACTGAAGCTTTCTTT

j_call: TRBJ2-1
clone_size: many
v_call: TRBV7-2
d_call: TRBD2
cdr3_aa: CASSFSGGIYNEQFF
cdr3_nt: TGTGCCAGCAGCTTTAGCGGGGGGATATACAATGAGCAGTTCTTC

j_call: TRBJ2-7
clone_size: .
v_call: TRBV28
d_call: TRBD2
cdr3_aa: CASSFPERLNRDPSGGETYEQYF
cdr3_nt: TGTGCCAGCAGTTTCCCAGAACGCCTTAACAGGGATCCGAGCGGGGGGGAAACCTACGAGCAGTACTTC

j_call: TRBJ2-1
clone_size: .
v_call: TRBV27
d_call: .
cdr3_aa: CASSVTSWNEQFF
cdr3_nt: TGTGCCAGCAGTGTTACTAGCTGGAATGAGCAGTTCTTC

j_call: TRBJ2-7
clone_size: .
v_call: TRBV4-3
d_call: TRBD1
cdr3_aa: CTSSLSGTGAYEQYF
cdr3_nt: TGCACCAGCAGCCTATCCGGGACAGGAGCCTACGAGCAGTACTTC

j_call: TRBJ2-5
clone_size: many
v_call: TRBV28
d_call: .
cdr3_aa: CASSFPQGPKETQYF
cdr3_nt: TGTGCCAGCAGTTTCCCGCAGGGACCCAAAGAGACCCAGTACTTC

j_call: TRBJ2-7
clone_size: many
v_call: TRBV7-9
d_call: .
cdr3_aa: CASSLANTYEQYF
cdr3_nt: TGTGCCAGCAGCTTAGCTAACACCTACGAGCAGTACTTC

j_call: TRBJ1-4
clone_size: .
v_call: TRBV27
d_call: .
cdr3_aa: CASSRVASNEKLFF
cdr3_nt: TGTGCCAGCAGTCGGGTCGCCAGTAATGAAAAACTGTTTTTT

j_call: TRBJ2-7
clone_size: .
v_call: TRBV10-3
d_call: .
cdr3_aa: CAISRIFKLAGPTYEQYF
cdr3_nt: TGTGCCATCAGTCGCATCTTTAAACTAGCCGGACCAACCTACGAGCAGTACTTC

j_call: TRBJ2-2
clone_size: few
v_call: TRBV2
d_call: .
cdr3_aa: CASSDLTEKGHTGELFF
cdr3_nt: TGTGCCAGCAGTGATCTAACAGAAAAGGGCCACACCGGGGAGCTGTTTTTT

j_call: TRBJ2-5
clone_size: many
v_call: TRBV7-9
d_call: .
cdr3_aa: CASSPPLQGRRVQETQYF
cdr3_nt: TGTGCCAGCAGCCCGCCCCTACAGGGACGGCGAGTCCAAGAGACCCAGTACTTC

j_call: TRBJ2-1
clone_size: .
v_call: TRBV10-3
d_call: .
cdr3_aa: CAISRRTQGPPDNEQFF
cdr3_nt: TGTGCCATCAGTCGCCGAACACAGGGTCCCCCTGACAATGAGCAGTTCTTC

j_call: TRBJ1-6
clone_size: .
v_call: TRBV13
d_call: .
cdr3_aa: CASSLGRQRPLHF
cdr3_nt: TGTGCCAGCAGCTTAGGTAGGCAGAGACCCCTCCACTTT